This T cell receptor beta chain was profiled in a study of shared clonotypes between healthy human individuals. Only one count was recorded for this clone. Generated by immunoSEQ multiplex PCR, the TCRdb table keeps only in-frame clones and is missing some. The sample has some 2,100,000 clones, approximately 95% seen once. In germline, CDR1 is LNHDA, CDR2 SQIVND (reference sequence). The CDR3 is made up of 15 amino acids. J lost 3 bases, V lost 8 bases, and 13 bases had no gene match. What was sequenced was naive CD4+ T cells sorted from blood. Regarding subset: CD45RA+ positively selected. This sequence was found in a man aged 18 to 35 in good health. The chain uses TRBV19 and TRBJ2-7, with 7 bases that match TRBD2. This chain's CDR3 is CASSSEREGLYEQYF. As DNA, the CDR3 is TGTGCCAGTTCTTCAGAGAGGGAGGGACTCTACGAGCAGTACTTC.